The clone carrying this T cell receptor beta chain was recorded once. Its antigen is currently unknown. This sample was taken from a study of cytomegalovirus exposure and HLA in healthy donors. PCR primers comprised 60 Vbeta and 13 Jbeta primers. Libraries were prepared by immunoSEQ multiplex PCR; TCRdb keeps only in-frame clonotypes and omits some of them. The sample yields 95,000 to 150,000 clones, around three quarters seen once. Germline loops: CDR1 MNHNS, CDR2 SASEGT. CDR3 size: 18 residues. V lost 0 bases to trimming and J lost 3 bases; unmatched junction nucleotides: 12. Whole-study results and caveats: The authors excluded some V segments, including TRBV6-2 and TRBV6-3, as indistinguishable.

The gene calls are TRBV6-1 and TRBJ2-3; 7 bases map to TRBD2. This sequence originates from a woman in her forties in good health and CMV-seropositive. Sequenced: PBMCs. DNA for the CDR3: TGTGCCAGCAGTGAAGCCGCAGCTAGAGTCGGGAGGACAGATACGCAGTATTTT. Translated, it gives CASSEAAARVGRTDTQYF.